The clone carrying this T cell receptor beta chain has just a few counts. Per the original data handling: Nucleated cell counts were estimated from reference gene primer amplification. Assay used: immunoSEQ multiplex PCR; TCRdb lists only in-frame clones, some missing. Clone size and the V and J calls come from that table; the DNA yielded D and trimming. The sample lists fewer than 400,000 clones; around 87% were seen once. This specimen comes from a study of blood T cell repertoires in COVID-19. Trimming left V 4 bases short and J 0 bases short, with 4 bases between. The CDR3 is 12 amino acids. Germline CDR1 SQVTM, CDR2 ANQGSEA.

The origin of this receptor is a human donor in a cohort sampled during active COVID-19. The chain recombines TRBV29-1 with TRBJ1-3; no clear D. The sequenced sample was peripheral blood. The CDR3 here is CSVAGSGNTIYF. For the CDR3, the DNA is TGCAGCGTTGCAGGCTCTGGAAACACCATATATTTT.